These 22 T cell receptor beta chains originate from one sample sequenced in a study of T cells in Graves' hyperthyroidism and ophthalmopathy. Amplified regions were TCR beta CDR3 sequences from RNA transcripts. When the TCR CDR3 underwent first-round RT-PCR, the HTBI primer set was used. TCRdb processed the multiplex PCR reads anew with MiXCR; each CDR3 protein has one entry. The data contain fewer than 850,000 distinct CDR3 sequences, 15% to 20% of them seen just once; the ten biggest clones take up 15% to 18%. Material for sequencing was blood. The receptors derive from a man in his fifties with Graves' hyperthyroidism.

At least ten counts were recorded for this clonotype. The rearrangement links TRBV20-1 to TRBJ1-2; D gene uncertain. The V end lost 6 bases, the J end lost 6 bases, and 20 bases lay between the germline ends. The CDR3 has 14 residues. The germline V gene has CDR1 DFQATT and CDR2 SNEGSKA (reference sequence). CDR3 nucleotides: TGCAGTGCCCCGCCTCCTGCGTGGCGCGATGGCTACACCTTC. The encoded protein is CSAPPPAWRDGYTF.

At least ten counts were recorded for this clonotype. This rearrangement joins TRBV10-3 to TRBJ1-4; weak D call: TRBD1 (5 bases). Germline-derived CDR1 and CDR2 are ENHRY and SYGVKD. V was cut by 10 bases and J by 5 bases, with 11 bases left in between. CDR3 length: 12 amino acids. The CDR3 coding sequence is TGTGCCACCTGGCCAGGGAATGAAAAACTGTTTTTT. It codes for CATWPGNEKLFF.

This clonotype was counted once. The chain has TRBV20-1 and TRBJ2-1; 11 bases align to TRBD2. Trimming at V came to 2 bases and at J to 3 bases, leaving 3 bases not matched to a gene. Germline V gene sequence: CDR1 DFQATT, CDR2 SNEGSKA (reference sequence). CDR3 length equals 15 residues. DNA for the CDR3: TGCAGTGCTAGATCTAGCGGGAGGAACTACAATGAGCAGTTCTTC. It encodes CSARSSGRNYNEQFF.

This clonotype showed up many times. For the CDR3, the DNA is TGTGCCAGCAGTCCCTACATACGAGGGCTCGGGAATCAGCCCCAGCATTTT. It encodes CASSPYIRGLGNQPQHF. The chain joins TRBV28 to TRBJ1-5; D ambiguous. Trimming cost V 5 bases and J 4 bases, with 21 bases left between them. Germline CDR1 MDHEN, CDR2 SYDVKM. The CDR3 is 17 residues long.

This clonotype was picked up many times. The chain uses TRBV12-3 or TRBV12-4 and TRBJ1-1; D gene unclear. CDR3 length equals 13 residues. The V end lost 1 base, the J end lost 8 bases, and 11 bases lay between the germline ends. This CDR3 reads CASSLGGVWEAFF. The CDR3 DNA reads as TGTGCCAGCAGTTTAGGGGGAGTGTGGGAAGCTTTCTTT.

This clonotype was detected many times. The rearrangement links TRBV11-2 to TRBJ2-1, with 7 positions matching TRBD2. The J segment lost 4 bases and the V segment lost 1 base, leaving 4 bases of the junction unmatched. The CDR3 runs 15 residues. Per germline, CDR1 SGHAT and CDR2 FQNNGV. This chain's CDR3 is CASSLGEGRYNEQFF. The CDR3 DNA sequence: TGTGCCAGCAGCTTAGGGGAGGGGAGATACAATGAGCAGTTCTTC.

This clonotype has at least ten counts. CDR3 bases: TGCAGCGTAGAGGGGGCAGATGGCTACACCTTC. Translation gives CSVEGADGYTF. The chain has TRBV20-1 and TRBJ1-2, with 7 bases matching TRBD1. Germline CDR1 reads DFQATT; CDR2 reads SNEGSKA (reference sequence). This CDR3 comprises 11 residues.

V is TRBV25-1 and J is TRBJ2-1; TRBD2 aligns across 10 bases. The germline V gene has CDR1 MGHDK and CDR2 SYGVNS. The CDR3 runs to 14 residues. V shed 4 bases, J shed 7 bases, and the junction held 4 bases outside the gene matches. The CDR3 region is CASSAAGGRNEQFF. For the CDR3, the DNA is TGTGCCAGCAGTGCAGCGGGAGGGAGAAATGAGCAGTTCTTC.

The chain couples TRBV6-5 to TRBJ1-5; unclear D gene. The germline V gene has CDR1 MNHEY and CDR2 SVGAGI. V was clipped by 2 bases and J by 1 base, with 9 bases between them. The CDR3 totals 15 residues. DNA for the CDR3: TGTGCCAGCAGTTACGGCCGGACGAGCAATCAGCCCCAGCATTTT. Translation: CASSYGRTSNQPQHF.

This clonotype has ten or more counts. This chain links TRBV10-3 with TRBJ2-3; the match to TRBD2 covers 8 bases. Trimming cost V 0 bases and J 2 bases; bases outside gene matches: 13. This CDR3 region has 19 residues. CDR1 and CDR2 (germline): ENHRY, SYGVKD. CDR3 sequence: CAISESSSGEVFLTDTQYF. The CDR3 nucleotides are TGTGCCATCAGTGAGTCGAGTAGCGGGGAAGTTTTCCTCACAGATACGCAGTATTTT.

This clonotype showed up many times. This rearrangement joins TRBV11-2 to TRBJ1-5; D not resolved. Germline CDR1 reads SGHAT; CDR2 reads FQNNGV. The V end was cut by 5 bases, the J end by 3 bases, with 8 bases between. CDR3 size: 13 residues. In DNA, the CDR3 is TGTGCCAGCAGCCCCGGACTCAATCAGCCCCAGCATTTT. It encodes CASSPGLNQPQHF.

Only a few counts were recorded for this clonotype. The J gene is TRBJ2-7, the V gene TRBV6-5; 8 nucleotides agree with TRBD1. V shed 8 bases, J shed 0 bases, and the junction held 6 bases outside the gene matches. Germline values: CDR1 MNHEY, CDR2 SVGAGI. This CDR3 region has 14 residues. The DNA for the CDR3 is TGTGCCAGCGAACGGACAGGGAGCTCCTACGAGCAGTACTTC. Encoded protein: CASERTGSSYEQYF.

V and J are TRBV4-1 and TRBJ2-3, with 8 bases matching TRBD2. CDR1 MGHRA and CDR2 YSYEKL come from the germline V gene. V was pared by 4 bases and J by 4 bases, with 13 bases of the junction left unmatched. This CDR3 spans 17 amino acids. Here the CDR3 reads CASSRDPSGRGADTQYF. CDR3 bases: TGCGCCAGCAGCCGAGACCCCAGCGGGAGAGGGGCAGATACGCAGTATTTT.

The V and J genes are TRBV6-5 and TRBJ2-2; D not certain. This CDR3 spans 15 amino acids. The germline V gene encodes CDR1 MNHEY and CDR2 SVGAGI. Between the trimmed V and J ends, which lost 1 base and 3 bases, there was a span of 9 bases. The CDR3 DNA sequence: TGTGCCAGCAGTTACTACAGTGGGGACACCGGGGAGCTGTTTTTT. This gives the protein CASSYYSGDTGELFF.

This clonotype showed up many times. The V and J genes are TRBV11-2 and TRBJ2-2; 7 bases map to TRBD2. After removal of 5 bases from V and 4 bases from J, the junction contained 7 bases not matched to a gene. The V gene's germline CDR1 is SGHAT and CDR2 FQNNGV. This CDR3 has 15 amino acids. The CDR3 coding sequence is TGTGCCAGCAGCCCTCTTAGCGGGCTCACCGGGGAGCTGTTTTTT. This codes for CASSPLSGLTGELFF.

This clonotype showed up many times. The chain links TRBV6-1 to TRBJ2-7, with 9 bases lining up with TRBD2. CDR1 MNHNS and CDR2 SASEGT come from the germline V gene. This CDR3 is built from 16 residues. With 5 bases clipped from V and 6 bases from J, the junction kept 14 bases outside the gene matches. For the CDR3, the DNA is TGTGCCAGCAGTCCGCGGACGGTCCTAGCGGGAATCGAGCAGTACTTC. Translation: CASSPRTVLAGIEQYF.

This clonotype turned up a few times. CDR3 sequence reads: CASSLDPSGSADTQYF. DNA for the CDR3: TGTGCCAGCAGCTTAGATCCTAGCGGGAGTGCAGATACGCAGTATTTT. The rearrangement links TRBV11-3 to TRBJ2-3, with 10 nucleotides matching TRBD2. The germline V gene encodes CDR1 SGHNT and CDR2 YENEEA. V lost 0 bases to trimming and J lost 4 bases; unmatched junction nucleotides: 4. The CDR3 has 16 residues.

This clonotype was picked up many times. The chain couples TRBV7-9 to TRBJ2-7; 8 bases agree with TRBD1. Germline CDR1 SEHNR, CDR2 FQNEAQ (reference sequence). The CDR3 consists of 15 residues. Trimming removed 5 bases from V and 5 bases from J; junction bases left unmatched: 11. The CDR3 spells CASSPGQGLQNEQYF. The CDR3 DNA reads TGTGCCAGCAGCCCAGGACAGGGCTTACAAAACGAGCAGTACTTC.

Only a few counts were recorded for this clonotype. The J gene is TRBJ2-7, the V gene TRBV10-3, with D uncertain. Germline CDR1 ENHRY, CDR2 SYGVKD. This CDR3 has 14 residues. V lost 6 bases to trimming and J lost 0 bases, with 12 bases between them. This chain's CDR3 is CAIRVDQNSYEQYF. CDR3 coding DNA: TGTGCCATCAGAGTGGACCAGAACTCCTACGAGCAGTACTTC.

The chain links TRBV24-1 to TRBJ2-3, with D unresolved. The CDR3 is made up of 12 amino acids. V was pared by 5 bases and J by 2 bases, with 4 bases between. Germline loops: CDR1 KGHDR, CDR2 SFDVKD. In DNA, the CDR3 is TGTGCCACCAGTGGGACCACAGATACGCAGTATTTT. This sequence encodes CATSGTTDTQYF.

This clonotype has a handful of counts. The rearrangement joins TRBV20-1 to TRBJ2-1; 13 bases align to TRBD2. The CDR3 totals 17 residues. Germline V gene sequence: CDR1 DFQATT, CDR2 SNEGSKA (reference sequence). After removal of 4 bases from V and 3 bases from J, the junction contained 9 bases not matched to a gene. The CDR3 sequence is CSAKGTSGNVLYNEQFF. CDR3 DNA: TGCAGTGCTAAAGGGACTAGCGGGAATGTGCTCTACAATGAGCAGTTCTTC.

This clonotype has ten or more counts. Here the CDR3 DNA reads TGTGCCAGCAGTTTATCTAGCGGGAGTACCAATGAGCAGTTCTTC. Its protein is CASSLSSGSTNEQFF. The chain links TRBV28 to TRBJ2-1, with 10 bases matching TRBD2. This CDR3 spans 15 amino acids. J was trimmed by 6 bases and V by 1 base; bases with no gene match: 3. CDR1 and CDR2 from the germline V gene are MDHEN and SYDVKM.